Listed below are T cell receptor beta chains from one sample, sequenced in a study of blood T cell repertoires in COVID-19. Some clones are missing from TCRdb's copy, which holds only in-frame ones; the method was immunoSEQ multiplex PCR. The table lists under 350,000 clones, roughly 86% of them singletons. What was sequenced was peripheral blood. Every receptor here comes from a man aged 18-30 years with active or convalescent COVID-19. The CDR3 runs from the conserved cysteine through the conserved F or W. The order of the fields is J gene, V gene, CDR3 length, CDR3 protein.

J: TRBJ1-3; V: TRBV19; length: 19; CDR3: CASSIGRWTGPLSGNTIYF
J: TRBJ1-2; V: TRBV4-3; length: 15; CDR3: CASSQQGTRDSGYTF
J: TRBJ2-7; V: TRBV29-1; length: 13; CDR3: CSAIIGGSYEQYF
J: TRBJ2-7; V: TRBV9; length: 16; CDR3: CASSSDSGRSSYEQYF
J: TRBJ2-7; V: TRBV14; length: 15; CDR3: CASSQDRGGAGEQYF
J: TRBJ2-7; V: TRBV28; length: 13; CDR3: CATLTDSSYEQYF
J: TRBJ2-7; V: TRBV19; length: 15; CDR3: CASSLRRETSYEQYF
J: TRBJ2-5; V: TRBV5-1; length: 13; CDR3: CASSLDWRETQYF
J: TRBJ2-7; V: TRBV12-3/TRBV12-4; length: 12; CDR3: CASSFARYEQYF
J: TRBJ2-5; V: TRBV5-1; length: 14; CDR3: CASTPGGHLETQYF
J: TRBJ1-3; V: TRBV18; length: 17; CDR3: CASSRDQQGDSGNTIYF
J: TRBJ2-7; V: TRBV5-1; length: 14; CDR3: CASSLGGTAYEQYF
J: TRBJ2-7; V: TRBV2; length: 11; CDR3: CASSPSYEQYF
J: TRBJ1-1; V: TRBV7-2; length: 11; CDR3: CAGPGHREAFF
J: TRBJ2-7; V: TRBV19; length: 14; CDR3: CASSPWTGSYEQYF
J: TRBJ1-5; V: TRBV6-1; length: 15; CDR3: CASSELGPGAQPQHF
J: TRBJ1-3; V: TRBV24-1; length: 15; CDR3: CATSDRRLSGNTIYF
J: TRBJ2-3; V: TRBV18; length: 14; CDR3: CASSPSGERGTQYF
J: TRBJ1-2; V: TRBV11-2; length: 14; CDR3: CASSRGAGADGYTF
J: TRBJ1-3; V: TRBV5-1; length: 15; CDR3: CASSLIGDAWDTIYF
J: TRBJ2-2; V: TRBV24-1; length: 16; CDR3: CATSARGRHSTGELFF
J: TRBJ2-1; V: TRBV3-1/TRBV3-2; length: 15; CDR3: CASSLGQGVRNEQFF
J: TRBJ1-4; V: TRBV19; length: 15; CDR3: CASSPPGTGGKKLFF
J: TRBJ1-5; V: TRBV2; length: 14; CDR3: CASSPQQGRHNQHF
J: TRBJ2-2; V: TRBV5-1; length: 15; CDR3: CASSLSGGVTGELFF
J: TRBJ2-5; V: TRBV15; length: 15; CDR3: CATSRSKTVRGTQYF
J: TRBJ1-1; V: TRBV27; length: 14; CDR3: CASSWTHGDTEAFF
J: TRBJ2-7; V: TRBV24-1; length: 17; CDR3: CATSDLKGASETYEQYF
J: TRBJ1-1; V: TRBV6-6; length: 12; CDR3: CASSRQDTEAFF
J: TRBJ1-2; V: TRBV27; length: 12; CDR3: CASRVTHYGYTF
J: TRBJ2-3; V: TRBV7-2; length: 13; CDR3: CASSARKEDTQYF
J: TRBJ2-6; V: TRBV28; length: 18; CDR3: CASSLAGEDPPGANVLTF
J: TRBJ1-5; V: TRBV20-1; length: 13; CDR3: CSATDRVGQPQHF
J: TRBJ1-6; V: TRBV19; length: 16; CDR3: CASSYRTRDLNSPLHF
J: TRBJ2-1; V: TRBV7-2; length: 16; CDR3: CASTQVAGASYNEQFF
J: TRBJ1-1; V: TRBV28; length: 13; CDR3: CASSRTLNTEAFF
J: TRBJ2-5; V: TRBV4-2; length: 17; CDR3: CASSPLTGGAKQETQYF
J: TRBJ2-3; V: TRBV2; length: 16; CDR3: CASSDGLQGATDTQYF
J: TRBJ1-4; V: TRBV20-1; length: 11; CDR3: CSGARWEKLFF
J: TRBJ2-7; V: TRBV4-1; length: 13; CDR3: CASSLSLVDEQYF
J: TRBJ2-7; V: TRBV2; length: 16; CDR3: CASSEAGAGIVHEQYF
J: TRBJ1-3; V: TRBV28; length: 15; CDR3: CASSSLGEPGNTIYF
J: TRBJ2-6; V: TRBV7-3; length: 17; CDR3: CASSPTRGDSGANVLTF
J: TRBJ2-7; V: TRBV18; length: 17; CDR3: CASSLETPGQGLYEQYF
J: TRBJ2-5; V: TRBV7-9; length: 16; CDR3: CASSETSGGAAETQYF
J: TRBJ2-1; V: TRBV11-3; length: 13; CDR3: CASSLGQGDEQFF
J: TRBJ2-3; V: TRBV9; length: 15; CDR3: CASSVVGGLGDTQYF
J: TRBJ2-1; V: TRBV7-6; length: 13; CDR3: CASSLPGLNEQFF
J: TRBJ1-2; V: TRBV7-9; length: 14; CDR3: CASSYGGDLYGYTF
J: TRBJ1-1; V: TRBV29-1; length: 12; CDR3: CSASRGGAEAFF